The rows below give T cell receptor beta chains drawn from one sample of a study of T cell repertoires in cytomegalovirus infection. TCRdb used MiXCR to reprocess the reads, holding one entry per CDR3 protein. The table shows 200,000 to 250,000 distinct CDR3 sequences, with around two fifths occurring only once. These TCRs' antigens remain unknown. Sequencing used CD8+ T cells from cultured PBMCs, obtained from culture after CMV antigen stimulation. The receptors stem from a human donor in good health (CMV status not recorded). Some clones in this sample may be carry-over from other donors' samples. CDR3s include the opening cysteine and the closing phenylalanine or tryptophan. The order of the fields is clone size, V gene, J gene, D gene, CDR3 DNA, CDR3 protein. The D gene is left open where the match is weak. The size field is filled for only some rows; it gives once, few, many or a size class.

.	TRBV23-1	TRBJ2-7	TRBD1	TGCGCCAGCAGTCACTCCGGGACAGGGCAATCCTACGAGCAGTACTTC	CASSHSGTGQSYEQYF
.	TRBV7-3	TRBJ2-1	TRBD2	TGTGCCAGCAGCTTCGGGGGGGCTCCTTCAAATGAGCAGTTCTTC	CASSFGGAPSNEQFF
few	TRBV12-5	TRBJ1-2	TRBD1	TGTGCTAGTGGTTTGGACAGGGGGCGCGGAAGCTACACCTTC	CASGLDRGRGSYTF
.	TRBV20-1	TRBJ2-5	.	TGCAGTCCCAGTTGGTCAGGGGAGACCCAGTACTTC	CSPSWSGETQYF
.	TRBV7-4	TRBJ1-2	.	TGTGCCAGCAGCTACGCCCTTTCGGGGTGGGGCTACACCTTC	CASSYALSGWGYTF
.	TRBV4-1	TRBJ1-1	TRBD1	TGCGCCAGCAGCCCGGACAGGGCGGGGTACACTGAAGCTTTCTTT	CASSPDRAGYTEAFF
.	TRBV27	TRBJ2-1	TRBD1	TGTGCCAGCAGTAAACAGGGGCCGGCCGGGACCCAGTTCTTC	CASSKQGPAGTQFF
.	TRBV2	TRBJ1-1	TRBD1	TGTGCCAGCAGTTCGCAGGGGGCGGTGGATACTGAAGCTTTCTTT	CASSSQGAVDTEAFF
few	TRBV11-2	TRBJ1-1	.	TGTGCCAGCAGCTTCGTCGGGAGTTCAGACACTGAAGCTTTCTTT	CASSFVGSSDTEAFF
.	TRBV7-2	TRBJ1-1	.	TGTGCAAGCAGATTAGATGCTAGGGGCTCGAACACTGAAGCTTTCTTT	CASRLDARGSNTEAFF
.	TRBV7-6	TRBJ2-2	.	TGTGCCAGCAGCTATGCCGGGACCTCGGAGCTGTTTTTT	CASSYAGTSELFF
few	TRBV28	TRBJ2-1	TRBD2	TGTGCCAGCAGTTCCTACCCGACTAGCGGGAGATTCAATGAGCAGTTCTTC	CASSSYPTSGRFNEQFF
.	TRBV7-8	TRBJ1-3	TRBD1	TGTGCCAGCAGCACAGCGACAGGGGTAGATGTTGGAAACACCATATATTTT	CASSTATGVDVGNTIYF
few	TRBV4-2	TRBJ1-2	TRBD1	TGTGCCAGCAGCCAAGTGACAGGGGGCCAGTATGGCTACACCTTC	CASSQVTGGQYGYTF
few	TRBV7-8	TRBJ1-5	.	TGTGCCAGCCGTACCGGGGGCAGTGAAAGCAATCAGCCCCAGCATTTT	CASRTGGSESNQPQHF
.	TRBV12-3/TRBV12-4	TRBJ2-7	TRBD2	TGTGCCAGCAGTTTGGGGGGGGAGCCCGTGGAGGAGCAGTACTTC	CASSLGGEPVEEQYF
.	TRBV11-2	TRBJ1-2	.	TGTGCCAGCAGCTACAGGCCCCACTATGGCTACACCTTC	CASSYRPHYGYTF
many	TRBV12-3/TRBV12-4	TRBJ1-5	.	TGTGCCAGCAGTTTATTTACTAATCAGCCCCAGCATTTT	CASSLFTNQPQHF